Reported below is one T cell receptor (beta chain). Its antigen is not known. Germline CDR1 SGHRS, CDR2 YFSETQ. CDR3 length: 13 amino acids. With 6 bases removed from V and 3 bases from J, the gap between germline ends came to 11 bases. The data were taken from a study of OX40 agonist ivuxolimab in advanced cancers. Overall study: At 0.01 to 10 mg/kg, ivuxolimab was administered intravenously to patients every 2 weeks. Of the patients, three showed partial responses, one with hepatocellular carcinoma and two with cutaneous melanoma.

Profiled with immunoSEQ multiplex PCR; TCRdb holds only in-frame clones, not every one. The sample holds 25,000 to 30,000 clones, 92% seen once. General study results and limits: Among some nonresponders, normalized T-cell clonal expansion was also low. Expanded clones were, on average, more numerous in CD8+ T cells than in CD4+.

The rearrangement uses TRBV5-1 and TRBJ2-3, with D perhaps TRBD2 (5 bases). This clonotype was sampled from an adult with an advanced solid tumor such as melanoma, head and neck, liver or kidney cancer. Sequenced here: CD4+ or CD8+ T cells sorted from blood, sampled in a trial of the OX40 agonist ivuxolimab. The DNA of the CDR3 is TGCGCCAGCACCCCGGACTTGACAGATACGCAGTATTTT. This sequence encodes CASTPDLTDTQYF. Complete variable domain (other parts from reference TRBV5-1 and TRBJ2-3): KAGVTQTPRYLIKTRGQQVTLSCSPISGHRSVSWYQQTPGQGLQFLFEYFSETQRNKGNFPGRFSGRQFSNSRSEMNVSTLELGDSALYLCASTPDLTDTQYFGPGTRLTVL.